This TCR beta chain was obtained from a study of cytomegalovirus exposure and HLA in healthy donors. Use of 60 Vbeta and 13 Jbeta primers characterized the PCR. The table came from immunoSEQ multiplex PCR; TCRdb's copy has only in-frame clones and leaves some out. The data show 60,000 to 75,000 clones, over 75% seen once. V shed 7 bases and J 9 bases; nucleotides not matched to a gene: 8. The CDR3 is 13 amino acids. Per germline, CDR1 LNHDA and CDR2 SQIVND (reference sequence). Sequencing was done on a sample of PBMCs. The genes are TRBV19 and TRBJ2-1, with 8 bases that match TRBD2. This receptor was taken from a female donor in good health and CMV-seronegative. CDR3 sequence (DNA): TGTGCCAGTATTAGCGGGGTGACCTCTGAGCAGTTCTTC. Translating gives CASISGVTSEQFF.